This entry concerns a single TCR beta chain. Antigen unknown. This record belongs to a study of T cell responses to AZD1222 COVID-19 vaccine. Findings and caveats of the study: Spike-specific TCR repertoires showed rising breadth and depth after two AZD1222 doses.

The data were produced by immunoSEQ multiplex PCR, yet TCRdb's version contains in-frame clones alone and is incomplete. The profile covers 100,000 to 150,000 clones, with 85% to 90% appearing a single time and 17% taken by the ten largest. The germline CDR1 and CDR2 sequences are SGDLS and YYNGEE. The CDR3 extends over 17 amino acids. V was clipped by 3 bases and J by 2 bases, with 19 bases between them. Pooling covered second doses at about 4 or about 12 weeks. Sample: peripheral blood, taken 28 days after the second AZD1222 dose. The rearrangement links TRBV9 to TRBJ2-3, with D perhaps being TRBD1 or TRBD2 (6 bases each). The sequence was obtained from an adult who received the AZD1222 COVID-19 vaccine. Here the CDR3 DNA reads TGTGCCAGCAGCGCCACCGGGGGCGGACTGAACACAGATACGCAGTATTTT. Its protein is CASSATGGGLNTDTQYF. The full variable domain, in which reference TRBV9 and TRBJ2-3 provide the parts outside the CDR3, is DSGVTQTPKHLITATGQRVTLRCSPRSGDLSVYWYQQSLDQGLQFLIQYYNGEERAKGNILERFSAQQFPDLHSELNLSSLELGDSALYFCASSATGGGLNTDTQYFGPGTRLTVL.